This T cell receptor (beta chain) stems from a study of blood T cells in healthy people across ages. Between the trimmed V and J ends, which lost 1 base and 1 base, there was a span of 8 bases. The CDR3 covers 15 residues. Germline V gives CDR1 SEHNR, CDR2 FQNEAQ (reference sequence). For the second PCR, which ran for roughly 6 to 12 cycles, a sample-barcoded 5' primer and a J-beta primer mix were used. From the 5' RACE reads, TCRdb called clonotypes with MiXCR, one entry per CDR3 protein. This sample yields around 1,000,000 distinct CDR3 sequences, of which approximately 26% are seen a single time; approximately 0.79% belongs to the top ten. A further study also used this sample, focusing on T cells of mothers and their children. That paper states: The TCR beta CDR3 read count exceeded 9.5 million for each mother and was around 3.1 million for each child.

The sample comprised blood. The chain couples TRBV7-9 to TRBJ2-1, with unresolved D. The clonotype was recovered from a girl aged 2-10 years in good health. This CDR3 is CASSLDQLSYNEQFF. As DNA, the CDR3 is TGTGCCAGCAGCTTAGACCAGCTATCCTACAATGAGCAGTTCTTC.